These T cell receptor beta chains were read from a single sample in a study of graft-versus-host responses after intestinal transplantation. The method was immunoSEQ multiplex PCR; TCRdb's version includes in-frame clones alone and lacks a portion of them. This sample yields around 30,000 clones, of which roughly 93% are seen a single time; 0.72% belongs to the top ten. This specimen consisted of PBMCs, obtained about 62 days after intestinal transplant. The receptors here all came from a human patient who received an intestinal transplant, so some T cells may come from the graft donor. Each CDR3 is given with its conserved first and last residue. Size is stated for part of the rows, as once, few or many counts, or as a class when the clone is expanded.

size: -; J: TRBJ2-6; V: TRBV6-1; CDR3: CASSAWLSGANVLTF
size: -; J: TRBJ2-1; V: TRBV9; CDR3: CASSYADRNSYNEQFF
size: -; J: TRBJ2-7; V: TRBV5-5; CDR3: CASSLEQGVPAYEQYF
size: -; J: TRBJ2-6; V: TRBV10-3; CDR3: CAISAGEVLSGANVLTF
size: -; J: TRBJ1-3; V: TRBV30; CDR3: CAWSTQTGARGNTIYF
size: -; J: TRBJ2-7; V: TRBV19; CDR3: CASSIGASGGVISYEQYF
size: -; J: TRBJ2-7; V: TRBV5-8; CDR3: CASSFGTSTYEQYF
size: -; J: TRBJ2-7; V: TRBV4-2; CDR3: CASSTGLAGDGEQYF
size: -; J: TRBJ1-1; V: TRBV5-6; CDR3: CASSRTGDTEAFF
size: -; J: TRBJ2-7; V: TRBV4-2; CDR3: CASSQRPPSYLGLADIEQYF
size: -; J: TRBJ1-2; V: TRBV5-6; CDR3: CASSDRTGYGYTF
size: -; J: TRBJ1-4; V: TRBV7-6; CDR3: CASSRTGGNEKLFF
size: -; J: TRBJ2-5; V: TRBV6-4; CDR3: CASRILTVQETQYF
size: -; J: TRBJ2-2; V: TRBV5-1; CDR3: CASSGRDADFYGELFF
size: -; J: TRBJ2-3; V: TRBV19; CDR3: CASSSGTSGTNTDTQYF
size: -; J: TRBJ2-3; V: TRBV5-8; CDR3: CASSLALGGSLTDTQYF
size: -; J: TRBJ1-1; V: TRBV30; CDR3: CAAGQGLGEAFF
size: -; J: TRBJ1-1; V: TRBV18; CDR3: CASSPGRGGAEAFF
size: -; J: -; V: TRBV10-2; CDR3: CASSESGTGADYEQYF
size: -; J: TRBJ2-7; V: TRBV10-3; CDR3: CAIGDSKSYEQYF
size: few; J: TRBJ1-4; V: TRBV4-3; CDR3: CASSQDWGTGGEKLFF
size: -; J: TRBJ1-1; V: TRBV7-9; CDR3: CASIRTGAEAFF
size: -; J: TRBJ2-1; V: TRBV11-2; CDR3: CASRTGLYNEQFF
size: -; J: TRBJ1-1; V: TRBV7-3; CDR3: CASSLTEGNTEAFF
size: -; J: TRBJ1-5; V: TRBV6-1; CDR3: CASSEFSSNQPQHF
size: -; J: TRBJ1-6; V: TRBV6-1; CDR3: CASSANEAYNSPLHF
size: -; J: TRBJ2-3; V: TRBV4-1; CDR3: CASSQMSFRLQPDTQYF
size: -; J: TRBJ2-3; V: TRBV28; CDR3: CASSLSAVTDTQYF
size: -; J: TRBJ2-3; V: TRBV6-4; CDR3: CASSEGTASDTQYF
size: -; J: TRBJ2-5; V: TRBV10-1; CDR3: CASIVFVMGATQETQYF
size: -; J: TRBJ2-3; V: TRBV6-1; CDR3: CASSETGGGTDTQYF
size: once; J: TRBJ1-4; V: TRBV9; CDR3: CASGVEGQEELFF
size: -; J: TRBJ2-7; V: TRBV9; CDR3: CASKSIDTTYEQYF
size: once; J: TRBJ2-1; V: TRBV7-3; CDR3: CASSLGPGDNEQFF
size: -; J: TRBJ2-3; V: TRBV13; CDR3: CASSSSDGTDTQYF
size: once; J: TRBJ2-1; V: TRBV30; CDR3: CAYETSYNEQFF
size: few; J: TRBJ2-7; V: TRBV4-2; CDR3: CASSPRLGLAGSSYEQYF
size: -; J: TRBJ1-4; V: TRBV6-1; CDR3: CATHPTEKLFF
size: -; J: TRBJ2-6; V: TRBV6-1; CDR3: CASSEGESGANVLTF
size: -; J: TRBJ2-3; V: TRBV11-2; CDR3: CASSLGASTDTQYF
size: once; J: TRBJ2-3; V: TRBV29-1; CDR3: CSVGGTGLNTDTQYF
size: -; J: TRBJ2-1; V: TRBV4-1; CDR3: CASSPGTTFNEQFF
size: -; J: TRBJ2-1; V: TRBV13; CDR3: CASSLRVTGNEQFF
size: -; J: TRBJ2-3; V: TRBV27; CDR3: CASSLFPSYSTDTQYF
size: -; J: TRBJ1-5; V: TRBV4-2; CDR3: CASSPTWTGFRNQPQHF
size: -; J: TRBJ1-1; V: TRBV5-8; CDR3: CASSLPLWGQTLTEAFF
size: -; J: TRBJ1-4; V: TRBV6-5; CDR3: CASSLTGGNEKLFF
size: -; J: TRBJ1-2; V: TRBV19; CDR3: CASSGTASTYGYTF
size: -; J: TRBJ2-2; V: TRBV27; CDR3: CASSFVPAPGELFF
size: -; J: TRBJ2-5; V: TRBV11-2; CDR3: CASSPTTTGGLETQYF